The rows below give T cell receptor beta chains drawn from one sample of a study of T cell repertoires in cytomegalovirus infection. TCRdb reprocessed the reads via MiXCR and lists one record per CDR3 protein. The sample lists roughly 860,000 distinct CDR3 sequences, 30% to 35% occurring once. Their target antigens are unknown. Sequencing used cultured CD8+ T cells from PBMCs, obtained from culture after CMV antigen stimulation. The receptors come from a human donor in good health (CMV status not recorded). Some clones in this sample may be carry-over from other donors' samples. The CDR3 runs from the conserved cysteine through the conserved F or W. The D gene is left open where the match is weak. The size entry is marked missing in some rows and otherwise reads once, few, many or a size class.

J: TRBJ2-5
size: .
D: .
V: TRBV27
CDR3: CASTPGGRGETQYF
DNA: TGTGCCAGCACCCCTGGGGGGCGCGGCGAGACCCAGTACTTC

J: TRBJ2-7
size: few
D: TRBD2
V: TRBV7-8
CDR3: CASSLVSGGMDEQYF
DNA: TGTGCCAGCAGCTTAGTTAGCGGGGGGATGGACGAGCAGTACTTC

J: TRBJ1-2
size: few
D: .
V: TRBV27
CDR3: CASTLSGDSAYGYTF
DNA: TGTGCCAGCACCCTAAGTGGGGATTCCGCCTATGGCTACACCTTC

J: TRBJ2-2
size: few
D: .
V: TRBV6-5
CDR3: CASSYSQGLGTGELFF
DNA: TGTGCCAGCAGTTACTCACAAGGGCTAGGCACCGGGGAGCTGTTTTTT

J: TRBJ2-1
size: many
D: .
V: TRBV7-2
CDR3: CASSLAGGRDEQFF
DNA: TGTGCCAGCAGCTTAGCGGGGGGCCGTGATGAGCAGTTCTTC

J: TRBJ1-5
size: .
D: .
V: TRBV15
CDR3: CATSGGPYSNQPQHF
DNA: TGTGCCACTAGCGGCGGACCTTATAGCAATCAGCCCCAGCATTTT

J: TRBJ1-1
size: .
D: TRBD1
V: TRBV27
CDR3: CASRLRDRGDEAFF
DNA: TGTGCCAGCAGGCTACGGGACAGGGGAGACGAAGCTTTCTTT

J: TRBJ2-3
size: few
D: TRBD2
V: TRBV7-9
CDR3: CASPGLADSTDTQYF
DNA: TGTGCCAGCCCGGGACTAGCGGATTCCACAGATACGCAGTATTTT

J: TRBJ2-1
size: .
D: .
V: TRBV12-5
CDR3: CASAITSGPYNEQFF
DNA: TGTGCTAGTGCTATAACGTCAGGGCCGTACAATGAGCAGTTCTTC

J: TRBJ1-4
size: .
D: .
V: TRBV19
CDR3: CASSIRGGGKLFF
DNA: TGTGCCAGTAGTATCCGGGGTGGTGGAAAACTGTTTTTT

J: TRBJ1-4
size: few
D: TRBD1
V: TRBV28
CDR3: CASSLGDRFTLRGEKLFF
DNA: TGTGCCAGCAGTTTGGGGGACAGGTTCACCCTTAGGGGTGAAAAACTGTTTTTT

J: TRBJ1-5
size: few
D: .
V: TRBV10-3
CDR3: CAISETGPLGQPQHF
DNA: TGTGCCATCAGTGAGACGGGACCGTTGGGTCAGCCCCAGCATTTT

J: TRBJ2-1
size: .
D: .
V: TRBV27
CDR3: CASSFTGRGNEQFF
DNA: TGTGCCAGCAGTTTCACAGGCAGAGGCAATGAGCAGTTCTTC

J: TRBJ2-7
size: .
D: .
V: TRBV7-6
CDR3: CASSSTTGTWLHEQYF
DNA: TGTGCCAGCAGCTCCACTACCGGGACATGGCTCCACGAGCAGTACTTC

J: TRBJ2-3
size: .
D: .
V: TRBV15
CDR3: CATGRTFPHRDEFTDTQYF
DNA: TGTGCCACCGGGCGGACCTTTCCGCACCGGGACGAGTTCACAGATACGCAGTATTTT

J: TRBJ2-3
size: few
D: .
V: TRBV15
CDR3: CATLGAADTQYF
DNA: TGTGCCACCCTGGGGGCGGCAGATACGCAGTATTTT

J: TRBJ1-2
size: .
D: TRBD1
V: TRBV10-2
CDR3: CATWDSAYGYTF
DNA: TGCGCCACCTGGGACAGCGCCTATGGCTACACCTTC

J: TRBJ2-1
size: .
D: TRBD2
V: TRBV20-1
CDR3: CSASLAGGPGEQFF
DNA: TGCAGTGCTAGTCTGGCGGGGGGGCCCGGTGAGCAGTTCTTC

J: TRBJ2-3
size: few
D: .
V: TRBV7-3
CDR3: CASSLKWTDTQYF
DNA: TGTGCCAGCAGCTTAAAGTGGACAGATACGCAGTATTTT

J: TRBJ2-5
size: .
D: .
V: TRBV6-2/TRBV6-3
CDR3: CASSRWAAQETQYF
DNA: TGTGCCAGCAGTCGTTGGGCTGCCCAAGAGACCCAGTACTTC